This entry lists 4 T cell receptor beta chains sequenced from one sample in a study of identical twins. TCRdb reprocessed the 5' RACE reads with MiXCR, giving one entry per CDR3 protein. The repertoire holds a few hundred thousand distinct CDR3 sequences, with 12% as singletons. This same sample was also taken into another study, of yellow fever vaccine responses in identical twins.

Sample: CD8+ T cells sorted from blood. All receptors come from a woman aged 18-35 years in good health.

This clonotype was seen at least ten times. The CDR3 region has the DNA TGTGCCAGCAGCTACCCCCCAGGGGGGGAGGAGACCCAGTACTTC. Amino acid sequence: CASSYPPGGEETQYF. The rearrangement joins TRBV12-3 or TRBV12-4 to TRBJ2-5; tentatively, D is TRBD1 or TRBD2 (7 bases each). Trimming removed 6 bases at V and 5 bases at J, with 19 bases between. The CDR3 runs 15 residues.

The chain carries TRBV20-1 and TRBJ2-1; the D gene is possibly TRBD2 (5 bases). V lost 6 bases and J lost 4, with 19 bases in between. Germline V gene lookup returns CDR1 DFQATT and CDR2 SNEGSKA (reference sequence). This CDR3 spans 15 amino acids. The CDR3 DNA reads as TGCAGTGCCGGGTCGTATCAGCGGACGTACAATGAGCAGTTCTTC. Its protein product is CSAGSYQRTYNEQFF.

This clonotype came up a few times. The chain employs TRBV6-5 and TRBJ1-5, with D perhaps matching TRBD1 (6 bases). Per germline, CDR1 MNHEY and CDR2 SVGAGI. CDR3 length: 17 amino acids. V lost 0 bases to trimming and J lost 5 bases, with 17 bases between them. The CDR3, as DNA: TGTGCCAGCAGTTACTCTGGGGTGTCAGGGGAGTATCAGCCCCAGCATTTT. It translates to CASSYSGVSGEYQPQHF.

The rearrangement links TRBV12-3 or TRBV12-4 to TRBJ2-1, with 16 bases identical to TRBD2. V lost 8 bases, J lost 6 bases, and 13 bases stayed unmatched. CDR3 length: 18 amino acids. CDR3 in DNA: TGTGCCAGCGGGGTCCCGGGACTAGCGGGAGGGCCGGGCAATGAGCAGTTCTTC. Encoded protein: CASGVPGLAGGPGNEQFF.